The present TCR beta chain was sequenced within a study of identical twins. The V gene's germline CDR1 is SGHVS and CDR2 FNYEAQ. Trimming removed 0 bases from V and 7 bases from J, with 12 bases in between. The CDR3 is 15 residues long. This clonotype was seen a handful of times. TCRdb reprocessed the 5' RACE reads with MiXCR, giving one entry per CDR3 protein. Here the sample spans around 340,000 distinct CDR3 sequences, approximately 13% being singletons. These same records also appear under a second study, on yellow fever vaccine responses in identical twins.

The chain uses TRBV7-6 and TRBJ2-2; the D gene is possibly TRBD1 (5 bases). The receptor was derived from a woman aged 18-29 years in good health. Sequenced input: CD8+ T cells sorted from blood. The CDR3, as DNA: TGTGCCAGCAGCTTAGCTCCAGGGATCGGCGGGGAGCTGTTTTTT. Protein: CASSLAPGIGGELFF.